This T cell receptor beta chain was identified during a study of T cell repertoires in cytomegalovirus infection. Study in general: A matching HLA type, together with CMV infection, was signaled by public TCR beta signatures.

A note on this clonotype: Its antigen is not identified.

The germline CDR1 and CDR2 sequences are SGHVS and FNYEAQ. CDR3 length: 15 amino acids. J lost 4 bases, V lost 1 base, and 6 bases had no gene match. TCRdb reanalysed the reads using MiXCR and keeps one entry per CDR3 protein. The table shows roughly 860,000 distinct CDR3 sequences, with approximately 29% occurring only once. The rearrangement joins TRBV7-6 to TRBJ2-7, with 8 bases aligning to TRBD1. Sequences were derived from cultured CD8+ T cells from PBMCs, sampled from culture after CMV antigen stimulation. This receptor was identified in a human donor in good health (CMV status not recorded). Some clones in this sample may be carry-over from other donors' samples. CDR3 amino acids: CASSLERTGNYEQYF. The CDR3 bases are TGTGCCAGCAGCTTAGAGAGGACAGGGAATTACGAGCAGTACTTC.